This TCR beta chain was sequenced in a study of cytomegalovirus exposure and HLA in healthy donors. Study results and limitations: Many donors shared some public TCRs, even though most TCR sequences were rare.

The PCR was carried out with 60 Vbeta primers and 13 Jbeta primers. Authors' methods: It was a later analysis that counted roughly 79 million unique TCR beta chains, of which roughly 11 million were shared. Sequencing was performed with immunoSEQ multiplex PCR; in TCRdb, only in-frame clones are kept and a portion is missing. V and J calls and clone size are those listed in that table; D and trimming were worked out from the DNA. This table has some 90,000 clones, over 60% appearing once. The CDR3 runs 13 residues. Germline CDR1 reads SGDLS; CDR2 reads YYNGEE. V was pared by 0 bases and J by 6 bases, with 0 bases of the junction left unmatched. A remark on this clone: Its target is not known.

The genes are TRBV9 and TRBJ2-3; TRBD1 aligns across 8 bases. This receptor was obtained from a man aged 30 to 39 in good health and CMV-seropositive. Specimen: PBMCs. CDR3 residues: CASSVDRGDTQYF. DNA of the CDR3: TGTGCCAGCAGCGTAGACAGGGGGGATACGCAGTATTTT.